These T cell receptor beta chains were read from a single sample in a study of blood T cell repertoires in COVID-19. Libraries were prepared by immunoSEQ multiplex PCR; TCRdb keeps only in-frame clonotypes and omits some of them. The sample consists of roughly 300,000 clones, approximately 85% of them appearing once. The sample was peripheral blood. The origin of the receptors is a human donor in a cohort sampled during active COVID-19. Each CDR3 is given with its conserved first and last residue. A D gene is named only where the DNA matches it firmly. Size is omitted from some rows. Given values are once, few, many or a class for expanded clones.

V gene	clone size	D gene	J gene	CDR3 protein	CDR3 DNA
TRBV18	NA	NA	TRBJ1-6	CASSPKGEPWSPLHF	TGTGCCAGCTCACCAAAGGGGGAACCTTGGTCACCCCTCCACTTT
TRBV7-9	NA	TRBD1	TRBJ1-6	CASSHDRVNSPLHF	TGTGCCAGCAGCCATGACAGGGTTAATTCACCCCTCCACTTT
TRBV11-1	NA	NA	TRBJ2-3	CASGISLGGITDTQYF	TGTGCCAGCGGCATAAGCCTTGGGGGGATCACAGATACGCAGTATTTT
TRBV5-4	NA	TRBD2	TRBJ2-7	CASSGTAGDAEQYF	TGTGCCAGCAGCGGTACAGCGGGGGACGCCGAGCAGTACTTC
TRBV7-9	NA	TRBD1	TRBJ1-2	CASSSGQGELDGYTF	TGTGCCAGCAGCTCCGGACAGGGAGAGTTAGATGGCTACACCTTC
TRBV3-1/TRBV3-2	NA	NA	TRBJ1-1	CASSQGRGSTEAFF	TGTGCCAGCAGCCAAGGGAGGGGAAGCACTGAAGCTTTCTTT
TRBV14	NA	TRBD1	TRBJ1-2	CASSQENRGAHGYTF	TGTGCCAGCAGCCAAGAGAACAGGGGTGCGCATGGCTACACCTTC
TRBV5-1	NA	NA	TRBJ2-7	CASSSPDRKSEEQYF	TGCGCCAGCAGCTCACCTGACAGGAAAAGTGAGGAGCAGTACTTC
TRBV6-5	NA	NA	TRBJ1-1	CASIRRDRAFF	TGTGCCAGCATCCGCCGAGATCGAGCTTTCTTT
TRBV9	NA	TRBD1	TRBJ1-6	CASSVSRDRQGDSPLHF	TGTGCCAGCAGCGTTTCCCGAGACAGACAGGGGGACTCACCCCTCCACTTT
TRBV5-1	NA	NA	TRBJ2-7	CASSPARNGAEQYF	TGCGCCAGCAGCCCCGCCCGGAATGGGGCCGAGCAGTACTTC
TRBV24-1	NA	TRBD1	TRBJ2-7	CATSDGRTGDYEQYF	TGTGCCACCAGTGACGGAAGAACAGGGGACTACGAGCAGTACTTC
TRBV7-3	NA	TRBD2	TRBJ2-2	CASSSPPTGTSGGAVPGELFF	TGTGCCAGCAGCTCCCCACCAACCGGGACTAGCGGGGGGGCCGTTCCCGGGGAGCTGTTTTTT
TRBV2	once	NA	TRBJ1-1	CASKGYLNTEAFF	TGTGCCAGCAAGGGGTACCTCAACACTGAAGCTTTCTTT
TRBV30	NA	NA	TRBJ2-1	CAGQWARGYNEQFF	TGTGCCGGCCAATGGGCAAGGGGCTACAATGAGCAGTTCTTC
TRBV4-1	NA	NA	TRBJ1-1	CASSQERQATEAFF	TGCGCCAGCAGCCAAGAGAGACAGGCCACTGAAGCTTTCTTT
TRBV5-1	NA	TRBD1	TRBJ1-1	CASSFRDREEAFF	TGCGCCAGCAGCTTCCGGGACAGGGAGGAAGCTTTCTTT
TRBV18	NA	TRBD1	TRBJ2-7	CASSPTSGQGYEQYF	TGTGCCAGCTCACCAACCTCGGGACAGGGCTACGAGCAGTACTTC
TRBV19	few	TRBD2	TRBJ2-7	CASSAAGTSGGFNEQYF	TGTGCCAGTAGTGCCGCCGGGACTAGCGGGGGGTTTAACGAGCAGTACTTC
TRBV11-1	NA	NA	TRBJ2-1	CASSTAGTRIDEQFF	TGTGCCAGCAGCACCGCCGGGACACGCATCGATGAGCAGTTCTTC
TRBV29-1	few	NA	TRBJ1-1	CSVSLTTNLNTEAFF	TGCAGCGTTTCCCTAACGACAAACCTGAACACTGAAGCTTTCTTT
TRBV6-1	NA	NA	TRBJ2-2	CASSEIVGRELFF	TGTGCCAGCAGTGAGATTGTGGGCCGGGAGCTGTTTTTT
TRBV5-5	NA	NA	TRBJ2-3	CASSLRWRVGRDTQYF	TGTGCCAGCAGCTTAAGGTGGCGGGTAGGGCGGGATACGCAGTATTTT
TRBV5-1	NA	TRBD1	TRBJ1-1	CASSPGDRGMNTEAFF	TGCGCCAGCAGCCCAGGGGACAGGGGGATGAACACTGAAGCTTTCTTT
TRBV18	NA	TRBD1	TRBJ2-7	CASSPGTGSSYEQYF	TGTGCCAGCTCACCAGGGACAGGAAGCTCCTACGAGCAGTACTTC
TRBV9	NA	NA	TRBJ1-2	CASSAAGLYGYTF	TGTGCCAGCAGTGCCGCAGGGCTGTATGGCTACACCTTC
TRBV5-8	NA	TRBD1	TRBJ2-6	CASRLHRDRRISGANVLTF	TGTGCCAGCAGGCTACACCGGGACAGGAGAATCTCTGGGGCCAACGTCCTGACTTTC
TRBV13	NA	NA	TRBJ1-1	CASSLRGGKTEAFF	TGTGCCAGCAGTCTAAGAGGGGGAAAAACTGAAGCTTTCTTT
TRBV5-4	NA	NA	TRBJ1-1	CASSPRFMDTEAFF	TGTGCCAGCAGCCCCAGGTTTATGGACACTGAAGCTTTCTTT
TRBV5-1	NA	NA	TRBJ2-2	CASSLVGAGINTGELFF	TGCGCCAGCAGCTTGGTCGGGGCGGGGATAAACACCGGGGAGCTGTTTTTT
TRBV5-4	NA	TRBD1	TRBJ2-1	CASSLGQGGYNEQFF	TGTGCCAGCAGCTTAGGACAGGGAGGTTACAATGAGCAGTTCTTC
TRBV7-9	few	TRBD2	TRBJ2-1	CASSLLSGGYNEQFF	TGTGCCAGCAGCTTACTTTCCGGGGGGTACAATGAGCAGTTCTTC
TRBV6-2/TRBV6-3	few	TRBD1	TRBJ1-2	CASSWEDRGYGYTF	TGTGCCAGCAGTTGGGAGGACAGGGGATATGGCTACACCTTC
TRBV7-3	NA	NA	TRBJ2-3	CASSLSPSSTDTQYF	TGTGCCAGCAGCTTAAGTCCGTCTAGCACAGATACGCAGTATTTT
TRBV18	NA	NA	TRBJ2-2	CASSPPGGLNTGELFF	TGTGCCAGCTCACCACCGGGGGGGCTGAACACCGGGGAGCTGTTTTTT
TRBV11-2	few	NA	TRBJ1-6	CASSLRSNGSPLHF	TGTGCCAGCAGCTTAAGGAGTAATGGTTCACCCCTCCACTTT
TRBV30	once	TRBD2	TRBJ2-7	CAWSVSGGSYEQYF	TGTGCCTGGAGTGTGAGCGGGGGGTCCTACGAGCAGTACTTC